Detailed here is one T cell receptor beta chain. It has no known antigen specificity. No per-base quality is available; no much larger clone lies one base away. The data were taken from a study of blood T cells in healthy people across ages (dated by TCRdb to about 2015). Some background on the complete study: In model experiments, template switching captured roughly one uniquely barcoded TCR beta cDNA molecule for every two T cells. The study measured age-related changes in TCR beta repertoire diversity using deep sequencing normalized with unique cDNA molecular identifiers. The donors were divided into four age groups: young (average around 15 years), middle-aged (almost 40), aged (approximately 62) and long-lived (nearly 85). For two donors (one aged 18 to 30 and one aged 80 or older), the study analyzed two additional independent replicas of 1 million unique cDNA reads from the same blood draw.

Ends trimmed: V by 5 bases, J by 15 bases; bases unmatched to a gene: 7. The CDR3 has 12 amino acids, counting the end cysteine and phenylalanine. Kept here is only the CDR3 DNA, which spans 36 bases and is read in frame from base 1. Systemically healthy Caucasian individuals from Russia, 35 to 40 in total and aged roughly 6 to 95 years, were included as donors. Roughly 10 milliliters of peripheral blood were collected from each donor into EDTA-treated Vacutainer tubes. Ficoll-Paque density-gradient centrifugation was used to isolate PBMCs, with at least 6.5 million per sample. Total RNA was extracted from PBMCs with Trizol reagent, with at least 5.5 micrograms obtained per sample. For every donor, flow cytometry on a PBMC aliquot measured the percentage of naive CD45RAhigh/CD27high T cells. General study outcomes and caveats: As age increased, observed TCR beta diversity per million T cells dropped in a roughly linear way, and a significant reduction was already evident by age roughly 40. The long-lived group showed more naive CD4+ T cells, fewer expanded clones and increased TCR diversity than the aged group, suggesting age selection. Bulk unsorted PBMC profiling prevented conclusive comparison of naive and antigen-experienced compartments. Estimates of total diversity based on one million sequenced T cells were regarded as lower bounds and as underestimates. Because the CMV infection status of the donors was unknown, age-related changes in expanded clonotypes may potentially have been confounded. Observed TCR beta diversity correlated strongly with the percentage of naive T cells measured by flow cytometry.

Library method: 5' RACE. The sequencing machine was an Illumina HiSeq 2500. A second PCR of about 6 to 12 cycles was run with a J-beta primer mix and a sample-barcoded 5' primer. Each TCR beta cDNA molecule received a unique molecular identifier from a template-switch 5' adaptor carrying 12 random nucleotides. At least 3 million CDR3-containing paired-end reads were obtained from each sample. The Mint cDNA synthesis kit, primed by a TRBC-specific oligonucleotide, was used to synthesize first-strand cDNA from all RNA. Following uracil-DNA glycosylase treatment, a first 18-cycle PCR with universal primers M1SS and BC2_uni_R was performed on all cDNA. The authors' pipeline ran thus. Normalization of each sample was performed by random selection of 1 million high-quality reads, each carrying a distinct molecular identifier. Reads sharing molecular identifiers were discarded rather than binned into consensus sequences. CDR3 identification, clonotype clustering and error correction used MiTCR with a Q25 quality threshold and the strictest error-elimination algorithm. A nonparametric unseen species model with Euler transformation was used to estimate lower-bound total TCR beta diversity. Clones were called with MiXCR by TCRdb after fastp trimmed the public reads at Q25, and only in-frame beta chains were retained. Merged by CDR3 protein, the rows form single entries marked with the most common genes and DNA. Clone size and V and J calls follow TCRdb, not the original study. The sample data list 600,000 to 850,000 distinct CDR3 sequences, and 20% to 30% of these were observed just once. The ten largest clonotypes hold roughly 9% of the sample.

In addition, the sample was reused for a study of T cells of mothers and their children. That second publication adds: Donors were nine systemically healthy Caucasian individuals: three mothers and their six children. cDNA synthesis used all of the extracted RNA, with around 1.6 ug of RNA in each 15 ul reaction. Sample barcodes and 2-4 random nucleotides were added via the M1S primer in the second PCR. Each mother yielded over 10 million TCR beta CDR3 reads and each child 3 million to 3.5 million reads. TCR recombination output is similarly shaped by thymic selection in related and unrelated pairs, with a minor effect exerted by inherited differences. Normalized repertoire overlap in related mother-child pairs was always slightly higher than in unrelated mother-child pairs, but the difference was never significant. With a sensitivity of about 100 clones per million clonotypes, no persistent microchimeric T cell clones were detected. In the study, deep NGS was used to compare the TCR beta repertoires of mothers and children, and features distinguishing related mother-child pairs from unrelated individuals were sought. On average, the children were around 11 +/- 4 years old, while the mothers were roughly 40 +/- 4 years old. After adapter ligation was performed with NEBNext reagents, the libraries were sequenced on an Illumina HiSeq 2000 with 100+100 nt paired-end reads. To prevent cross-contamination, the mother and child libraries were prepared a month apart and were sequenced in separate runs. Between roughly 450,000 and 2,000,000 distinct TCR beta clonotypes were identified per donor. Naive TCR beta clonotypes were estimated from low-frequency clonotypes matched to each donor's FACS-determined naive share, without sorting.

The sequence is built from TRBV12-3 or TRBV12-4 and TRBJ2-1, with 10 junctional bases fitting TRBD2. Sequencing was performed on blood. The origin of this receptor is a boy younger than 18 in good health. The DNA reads TGTGCCAGCAGTCCTCTAGCGGGAGATACGTTCTTC. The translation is CASSPLAGDTFF.